This TCR beta chain originates from a study of CD8 T cells in ankylosing spondylitis (TCRdb year 2017). Study-level background: The study profiled T cell receptor beta repertoires in healthy donors and ankylosing spondylitis patients to find disease-linked TCR variants. Peripheral blood was sampled, and synovial fluid was additionally collected from ankylosing spondylitis patients. In total, the full study cohort was made up of about 110 healthy donors and 25 or so ankylosing spondylitis patients. Overall study outcomes, separate from this receptor: Some of the motif variants had been reported before in the synovial fluid and blood of reactive arthritis patients, a finding that suggests common disease-initiation mechanisms. Blood from ankylosing spondylitis patients appeared to be characterized by a TCR beta motif composed of eight highly homologous amino acid variants. The disease-linked clones were reported to be significantly enriched in matched synovial fluid samples from ankylosing spondylitis patients. The disease-linked clones showed a CD8+ phenotype and occurred at relatively low frequencies in peripheral blood.

The sample was run on an Illumina HiSeq 2500. Quantitative 5'-RACE with molecular barcodes was used to prepare TCR beta libraries. The published analysis was carried out like this. A new computational method based on a probabilistic model of VDJ rearrangement was used to identify disease-linked TCR variants. Through fastp at Q25 and MiXCR, TCRdb rebuilt clones from the public reads, retaining in-frame beta chains. Merged by CDR3 protein, the rows form single entries marked with the most common genes and DNA. The V and J calls were determined by TCRdb, not by the authors. The sample table holds roughly 120,000 distinct CDR3 sequences, of which about 7% were seen once. The ten biggest clones cover more than 9% of the sample. The germline V gene (reference sequence) provides CDR1 DFQATT and CDR2 SNEGSKA. The germline V and J ends show losses of 7 bases and 5 bases respectively, and no gene match explains 20 bases of the junction. The CDR3 sequence holds 17 residues, the cysteine and phenylalanine included. The DNA shown is the 51-base CDR3, in frame from base 1.

This clonotype has at least ten counts. Its antigen is still unknown. Base quality data are lacking; no much larger clone is found one base away. Sequenced material: blood, either unsorted or a sorted T cell fraction (not recorded which). The chain was built from TRBV20-1 and TRBJ2-5; TRBD1 matches 9 bases in the middle. The source of this sequence is a male donor with ankylosing spondylitis or in good health (not recorded which). The CDR3: CSERAVQGAKHVETQYF. The base sequence is TGCAGTGAAAGGGCGGTACAGGGGGCTAAACACGTGGAGACCCAGTACTTC.